This entry lists 30 T cell receptor beta chains sequenced from one sample in a study of blood T cell repertoires in COVID-19. TCRdb's copy holds only in-frame clones and misses some; the assay was immunoSEQ multiplex PCR. The repertoire has about 380,000 clones, more than 75% of them found once; the top ten carry 1.3%. The sequenced sample was PBMCs or T cells enriched from blood (not recorded which). The receptors shown here come from a man aged 30 to 39 who had recovered from COVID-19.

The rearrangement uses TRBV6-5 and TRBJ2-7; 7 nucleotides align to TRBD1. V lost 5 bases and J lost 2; bases outside the gene matches: 3. Germline V gene sequence: CDR1 MNHEY, CDR2 SVGAGI. The CDR3 sequence is 13 residues long. The CDR3 spells CASSTQGTYEQYF. The CDR3 DNA is TGTGCCAGCAGTACACAGGGGACCTACGAGCAGTACTTC.

A single count supports this clone. This chain links TRBV7-3 with TRBJ2-3; D not resolved. Trimming took 0 bases from V and 4 from J, leaving 5 bases between them. The V gene's germline CDR1 is SGHTA and CDR2 FQGTGA. The CDR3 is 13 residues long. The CDR3 DNA reads TGTGCCAGCAGCTTAACTCCTGCAGATACGCAGTATTTT. Amino acids: CASSLTPADTQYF.

The CDR3 nucleotides are TGTGCCAGCAGTTACTCGTCAGCGAACACCGGGGAGCTGTTTTTT. This encodes CASSYSSANTGELFF. The rearrangement links TRBV6-6 to TRBJ2-2; D unresolved. Germline V gene sequence: CDR1 MNHNY, CDR2 SVGAGI (reference sequence). The CDR3 is made up of 15 amino acids. The V gene lost 0 bases and the J gene lost 0 bases, with 5 bases spanning the gap.

The chain is built from TRBV5-1 and TRBJ1-3; D is unclear. Between the trimmed V and J ends, which lost 5 bases and 0 bases, there was a span of 9 bases. This CDR3 has 14 residues. Germline V gene data show CDR1 as SGHRS and CDR2 as YFSETQ. The CDR3 bases are TGCGCCAGCAGGATCTCTAACTCTGGAAACACCATATATTTT. This codes for CASRISNSGNTIYF.

This clone appeared a single time. The chain joins TRBV30 to TRBJ1-6; no firm D call. The CDR3 is made up of 15 amino acids. V dropped 0 bases and J dropped 0 bases, with 6 bases sitting between them. Germline V gene sequence: CDR1 GTSNPN, CDR2 SVGIG (reference sequence). DNA for the CDR3: TGTGCCTGGAGTGTACTATCCTCCTATAATTCACCCCTCCACTTT. Translation gives CAWSVLSSYNSPLHF.

The rearrangement joins TRBV27 to TRBJ2-1; D perhaps matches TRBD1 (6 bases). V shed 2 bases and J shed 2 bases, with 19 bases lying between them. In germline, CDR1 is MNHEY, CDR2 SMNVEV (reference sequence). The length of the CDR3 is 18 residues. The CDR3 spells CASSLNLPGHTTYNEQFF. The CDR3 region has the DNA TGTGCCAGCAGTTTAAATCTCCCGGGACACACAACCTACAATGAGCAGTTCTTC.

The genes are TRBV4-2 and TRBJ2-2, with 7 positions matching TRBD2. The junction had 8 bases not matched to a gene; V was cut back by 1 base and J by 6 bases. CDR1 LGHNA and CDR2 YNFKEQ come from the germline V gene. This CDR3 contains 16 residues. The CDR3 here is CASSQASSGRPGELFF. For the CDR3, the DNA is TGTGCCAGCAGCCAAGCTTCTAGCGGAAGGCCCGGGGAGCTGTTTTTT.

The rearrangement links TRBV30 to TRBJ2-3; 8 bases agree with TRBD2. The CDR3 runs to 15 residues. V shed 3 bases, J shed 6 bases, and the junction held 11 bases outside the gene matches. Germline V gene sequence: CDR1 GTSNPN, CDR2 SVGIG (reference sequence). The CDR3 DNA follows: TGTGCCTGGAGCCGAATCGGGGGGGGCGCGGATACGCAGTATTTT. This translates into CAWSRIGGGADTQYF.

V is TRBV20-1 and J is TRBJ2-3; 7 nucleotides match TRBD1. The V segment lost 3 bases and the J segment 6 bases; nucleotides outside the gene matches: 9. Germline CDR1 and CDR2: DFQATT and SNEGSKA (reference sequence). The CDR3 has 14 residues. CDR3 in amino acids: CSASLQGEWDTQYF. The CDR3, as DNA: TGCAGTGCTAGTTTGCAGGGGGAATGGGATACGCAGTATTTT.

The CDR3 nucleotides read TGTGCCACCAGAGGGGCAGGGTTAGGCTATGGCTACACCTTC. Translation gives CATRGAGLGYGYTF. The J gene is TRBJ1-2, the V gene TRBV2, with a weak D call TRBD1 (5 bases). V was clipped by 10 bases and J by 4 bases, with 19 bases between them. This CDR3 spans 14 amino acids. CDR1 is SNHLY, CDR2 FYNNEI, per germline.

This rearrangement joins TRBV29-1 to TRBJ1-1; a possible D gene is TRBD1 (6 bases). CDR3 length: 13 amino acids. Trimming left V 7 bases short and J 1 base short, with 13 bases between. Germline V CDR1 and CDR2: SQVTM, ANQGSEA. The CDR3 DNA is TGCAGCGGCTCGGGACAACGGAACACTGAAGCTTTCTTT. It specifies CSGSGQRNTEAFF.

The chain couples TRBV3-1 (or the pseudogene TRBV3-2) to TRBJ2-5, with 7 nucleotides matching TRBD1. The CDR3 spans 15 residues. The germline V gene encodes CDR1 LGHDT and CDR2 YNNKEL (reference sequence). V gave up 0 bases and J gave up 6 bases; unmatched junction bases: 7. CDR3 in DNA: TGTGCCAGCAGCCAAGATTTAGGGGGCGAAAAGACCCAGTACTTC. Its translation: CASSQDLGGEKTQYF.

This chain links TRBV9 with TRBJ1-6; D not resolved. The CDR3 loop spans 13 amino acids. V shed 3 bases and J shed 4 bases, with 5 bases lying between them. Germline V CDR1 and CDR2: SGDLS, YYNGEE. The DNA for the CDR3 is TGTGCCAGCAGCGCCTCTTATAATTCACCCCTCCACTTT. This gives the protein CASSASYNSPLHF. Based on the CDR3 plus reference TRBV9 and TRBJ1-6, the full variable domain is DSGVTQTPKHLITATGQRVTLRCSPRSGDLSVYWYQQSLDQGLQFLIQYYNGEERAKGNILERFSAQQFPDLHSELNLSSLELGDSALYFCASSASYNSPLHFGNGTRLTVT.

This sequence joins TRBV5-1 and TRBJ2-2; tentative D call: TRBD1 (5 bases). The CDR3 totals 14 residues. V lost 0 bases to trimming and J lost 5 bases, with 8 bases between them. Per germline, CDR1 SGHRS and CDR2 YFSETQ. The CDR3 DNA reads TGCGCCAGCAGCTTGGGGGGCACGACCGGGGAGCTGTTTTTT. Its protein product is CASSLGGTTGELFF. The whole variable domain, filled in from reference TRBV5-1 and TRBJ2-2, reads KAGVTQTPRYLIKTRGQQVTLSCSPISGHRSVSWYQQTPGQGLQFLFEYFSETQRNKGNFPGRFSGRQFSNSRSEMNVSTLELGDSALYLCASSLGGTTGELFFGEGSRLTVL.

This clone has only a few counts. This sequence joins TRBV5-1 and TRBJ1-1; D not resolved. Deletions cut 6 bases from V and 0 bases from J, with 12 bases between. The germline gives CDR1 SGHRS, CDR2 YFSETQ. The CDR3 has 14 amino acids. The CDR3 DNA is TGCGCCAGCAAGACGGAGAACTTGAACACTGAAGCTTTCTTT. Translating it yields CASKTENLNTEAFF.

This chain links TRBV6-1 with TRBJ2-2; 7 nucleotides line up with TRBD1. V shed 2 bases, J shed 7 bases, and the junction held 10 bases outside the gene matches. This CDR3 region has 16 residues. Per the germline V gene, CDR1 is MNHNS and CDR2 is SASEGT. The CDR3 is CASSESLTGYIGELFF. The CDR3 DNA sequence: TGTGCCAGCAGTGAATCACTGACAGGGTACATCGGGGAGCTGTTTTTT.

This clone was observed once. The genes are TRBV30 and TRBJ2-1; TRBD2 is a possible D gene (6 bases). The CDR3 has 15 amino acids. The ends were cut back, 2 bases at V and 6 bases at J, with 17 bases in the middle. Germline V gene lookup returns CDR1 GTSNPN and CDR2 SVGIG (reference sequence). This chain's CDR3 is CAWSLRTSGLNEQFF. DNA of the CDR3: TGTGCCTGGAGTCTACGAACCAGCGGGCTCAATGAGCAGTTCTTC.

V is TRBV27 and J is TRBJ1-5; D may be TRBD1 (5 bases). The V end lost 5 bases, the J end lost 5 bases, and 13 bases lay between the germline ends. The CDR3 is made up of 14 amino acids. The germline V gene has CDR1 MNHEY and CDR2 SMNVEV (reference sequence). The CDR3 loop reads CASSVQGLYQPQHF. The DNA for the CDR3 is TGTGCCAGCAGTGTTCAGGGCCTGTATCAGCCCCAGCATTTT.

The V and J genes are TRBV6-5 and TRBJ2-7; possible D gene TRBD2, 5 bases. CDR1 and CDR2 (germline): MNHEY, SVGAGI. The V end was cut by 0 bases, the J end by 4 bases, with 7 bases between. CDR3 length: 13 residues. CDR3 protein: CASSYSRDYEQYF. The CDR3 bases are TGTGCCAGCAGTTACTCGAGGGATTACGAGCAGTACTTC.

This rearrangement joins TRBV6-1 to TRBJ2-5; 9 nucleotides agree with TRBD2. This CDR3 has 20 residues. With 1 base clipped from V and 5 bases from J, the junction kept 20 bases outside the gene matches. Germline V CDR1 and CDR2: MNHNS, SASEGT. CDR3 region: CASSEETPAGGVWARETQYF. The CDR3 region has the DNA TGTGCCAGCAGTGAAGAAACTCCGGCGGGGGGGGTATGGGCGCGGGAGACCCAGTACTTC.

The V call is TRBV7-2, the J call TRBJ1-2, with D perhaps TRBD1 (6 bases). Germline V gene sequence: CDR1 SGHTA, CDR2 FQGNSA. V lost 0 bases to trimming and J lost 4 bases, with 9 bases between them. The CDR3 is 14 residues long. CDR3: CASSLADRFYGYTF. CDR3 nucleotides: TGTGCCAGCAGCTTAGCGGACAGATTCTATGGCTACACCTTC.

The gene calls are TRBV19 and TRBJ1-6, with D unclear. Trimming pared 4 bases from V and 9 bases from J, leaving 13 bases between. The germline V gene has CDR1 LNHDA and CDR2 SQIVND (reference sequence). The CDR3 runs 14 residues. The CDR3 region is CASSKPLGGSPLHF. In DNA, the CDR3 is TGTGCCAGTAGTAAGCCCCTGGGAGGTTCACCCCTCCACTTT.

This chain joins TRBV4-1 and TRBJ1-4; 8 bases are shared with TRBD1. V was pared by 4 bases and J by 0 bases, with 1 base of the junction left unmatched. This CDR3 region has 15 residues. The V gene's germline CDR1 is MGHRA and CDR2 YSYEKL. For the CDR3, the DNA is TGCGCCAGCAGCCCGGGACAGGCAACTAATGAAAAACTGTTTTTT. As protein: CASSPGQATNEKLFF.

The chain recombines TRBV6-5 with TRBJ2-7; D perhaps matches TRBD1 (7 bases). Germline V gene lookup returns CDR1 MNHEY and CDR2 SVGAGI. Trimming pared 5 bases from V and 2 bases from J, leaving 16 bases between. This CDR3 region has 15 residues. The CDR3 region is CASSTSRGATYEQYF. The CDR3 DNA sequence: TGTGCCAGCAGTACCTCCAGGGGGGCGACCTACGAGCAGTACTTC.

This chain uses TRBV9 with TRBJ2-5, with D maybe TRBD1 (6 bases). The CDR3 runs 16 residues. Trimming cost V 0 bases and J 1 base, with 13 bases left between them. Germline loops: CDR1 SGDLS, CDR2 YYNGEE. CDR3 coding DNA: TGTGCCAGCAGCGTAGCTGACAGGCCAGCCCAAGAGACCCAGTACTTC. Translating it yields CASSVADRPAQETQYF. The variable domain in full, completed from reference TRBV9 and TRBJ2-5, reads DSGVTQTPKHLITATGQRVTLRCSPRSGDLSVYWYQQSLDQGLQFLIQYYNGEERAKGNILERFSAQQFPDLHSELNLSSLELGDSALYFCASSVADRPAQETQYFGPGTRLLVL.

The chain joins TRBV7-8 to TRBJ2-7; D might be TRBD1 (7 bases). The CDR3 runs 15 residues. The V gene lost 2 bases and the J gene lost 4 bases, with 15 bases spanning the gap. Germline V lookup: CDR1 SGHVS, CDR2 FQNEAQ. As DNA, the CDR3 is TGTGCCAGCAGCTTAAGTGCAGGGGGGATGTACGAGCAGTACTTC. It is translated as CASSLSAGGMYEQYF.

The rearrangement uses TRBV5-4 and TRBJ1-2, with TRBD1 matching over 9 bases. The CDR3 extends over 15 amino acids. CDR1 is SGHNT, CDR2 YYREEE, per germline (reference sequence). The ends lost 0 bases at V and 5 bases at J; junction bases unmatched: 5. CDR3 amino acids: CASSLGGQGIYGYTF. The CDR3 DNA reads TGTGCCAGCAGCTTGGGGGGACAGGGAATTTATGGCTACACCTTC.

The rearrangement links TRBV5-6 to TRBJ1-5; D uncertain. The germline V and J ends were trimmed by 0 bases and 1 base, with 11 bases remaining between them. The CDR3 extends over 16 amino acids. Germline CDR1 and CDR2: SGHDT and YYEEEE. The CDR3: CASSLGAAASNQPQHF. The CDR3, as DNA: TGTGCCAGCAGCTTGGGGGCCGCAGCCAGCAATCAGCCCCAGCATTTT.

This rearrangement joins TRBV30 to TRBJ1-5; possibly TRBD1 for D (5 bases). This CDR3 contains 14 residues. Per germline, CDR1 GTSNPN and CDR2 SVGIG (reference sequence). V lost 0 bases, J lost 7 bases, and 13 bases lay in between. The CDR3 is CAWSVQAGNQPQHF. The CDR3 coding sequence is TGTGCCTGGAGTGTACAAGCAGGGAACCAGCCCCAGCATTTT. Based on the CDR3 plus reference TRBV30 and TRBJ1-5, the full variable domain is SQTIHQWPATLVQPVGSPLSLECTVEGTSNPNLYWYRQAAGRGLQLLFYSVGIGQISSEVPQNLSASRPQDRQFILSSKKLLLSDSGFYLCAWSVQAGNQPQHFGDGTRLSIL.

The V gene is TRBV6-2 or TRBV6-3, the J gene TRBJ2-5; maybe TRBD2 (6 bases). The length of the CDR3 is 19 residues. Trimming removed 0 bases from V and 1 base from J, with 21 bases in between. Looked up from germline, CDR1 is MNHEY and CDR2 is SVGEGT. This chain's CDR3 is CASSYSITSYDPLQETQYF. The CDR3 DNA reads TGTGCCAGCAGTTACTCGATCACTAGCTACGACCCCCTCCAAGAGACCCAGTACTTC.